The text below deals with one TCR beta chain. Its antigen is as yet unknown. Germline-derived CDR1 and CDR2 are MGHRA and YSYEKL. V was trimmed by 4 bases and J by 4 bases, leaving 12 bases between them. CDR3 length equals 14 residues. The sequenced template was cDNA made from the entire isolated RNA. Produced via immunoSEQ multiplex PCR; TCRdb's table is partial and in-frame only. The data hold 130,000 or so clones, with approximately 15% observed a single time. This sample is part of a study of beta chain features in type 1 diabetes. Study-wide results and limits: Here, the possible influence of HLA type (on TCRB rearrangement) remained unresolved. Researchers report that Type 1 diabetes patients had moderately but significantly shorter TCRB CDR3s across all four CD4+ subsets.

The sequence derives from a man in his late teens or twenties with type 1 diabetes. The gene calls are TRBV4-1 and TRBJ2-3, with D perhaps TRBD2 (5 bases). What was sequenced was central memory CD4+ T cells from blood. This CDR3 is CASSPTRTADTQYF. The CDR3 coding sequence is TGCGCCAGCAGCCCCACTAGGACTGCAGATACGCAGTATTTT.